The 24 T cell receptor beta chains given below trace back to one sample, sequenced in a study of CD8+ T cells in alopecia areata. RNA was isolated and reverse transcribed to cDNA, the sequencing template. Assay used: immunoSEQ multiplex PCR; TCRdb lists only in-frame clones, some missing. The sample holds 110,000 or so clones, roughly 69% seen once. Sequencing used CD4+ T cells sorted from blood. Receptors were obtained from a human donor in good health.

V is TRBV5-4 and J is TRBJ2-2; 10 nucleotides line up with TRBD2. Germline-derived CDR1 and CDR2 are SGHNT and YYREEE (reference sequence). CDR3 length: 17 amino acids. J lost 4 bases, V lost 4 bases, and 10 bases had no gene match. The CDR3 reads CASSREASGGITGELFF. The CDR3 region has the DNA TGTGCCAGCAGCCGGGAGGCTAGCGGGGGAATCACCGGGGAGCTGTTTTTT.

This clone was observed a few times. The rearrangement links TRBV29-1 to TRBJ1-1; 11 bases are shared with TRBD1. J lost 7 bases, V lost 6 bases, and 10 bases had no gene match. Germline CDR1 and CDR2: SQVTM and ANQGSEA. The CDR3 has 14 amino acids. The CDR3 nucleotides are TGCAGCGTCAGGAGAACCGGGACAGGGGGTGAAGCTTTCTTT. Encoded protein: CSVRRTGTGGEAFF.

The chain combines TRBV7-9 with TRBJ2-7; D possibly corresponds to TRBD1 (5 bases). The CDR3 contains 13 residues. Trimming stripped 7 bases from V and 1 base from J, with 11 bases between. Germline CDR1 and CDR2: SEHNR and FQNEAQ (reference sequence). This chain's CDR3 is CASIGAASYEQYF. The CDR3 region has the DNA TGTGCCAGCATAGGGGCCGCGTCCTACGAGCAGTACTTC.

The CDR3: CASSSPGTSGTDTQYF. CDR3 sequence (DNA): TGTGCCAGTAGTTCCCCCGGGACTAGCGGCACAGATACGCAGTATTTT. The rearrangement joins TRBV19 to TRBJ2-3, with TRBD2 identical over 10 bases. In germline, CDR1 is LNHDA, CDR2 SQIVND (reference sequence). Losses at the gene ends were 5 bases for V and 1 base for J; bases not matched to a gene: 6. The CDR3 spans 16 residues.

V is TRBV29-1 and J is TRBJ2-7, with TRBD1 matching 8 bases. The length of the CDR3 is 13 residues. Germline trimming cut 7 bases from V and 1 base from J; bases unmatched to any gene: 6. Per the germline V gene, CDR1 is SQVTM and CDR2 is ANQGSEA. The CDR3, as DNA: TGCAGCGGAGGACAGGGTTCGTCCTACGAGCAGTACTTC. Translation gives CSGGQGSSYEQYF.

The chain carries TRBV27 and TRBJ2-5; possible D gene TRBD2, 5 bases. This CDR3 contains 14 residues. In germline, CDR1 is MNHEY, CDR2 SMNVEV (reference sequence). Trimming removed 5 bases from V and 8 bases from J, with 18 bases in between. The CDR3 DNA is TGTGCCAGCAGTCCGTCGCAGGCCCGGGGAACCCAGTACTTC. Amino acid sequence: CASSPSQARGTQYF.

This chain links TRBV29-1 with TRBJ1-2; D might be TRBD1 (6 bases). Germline-derived CDR1 and CDR2 are SQVTM and ANQGSEA. With 7 bases removed from V and 2 bases from J, the gap between germline ends came to 11 bases. The CDR3 is made up of 12 amino acids. The CDR3, as DNA: TGCAGCGCTAGACAGGAGAACTATGGCTACACCTTC. Translation: CSARQENYGYTF.

CDR3 region: CASSQGTGFRPYGYTF. The CDR3 bases are TGTGCCAGCAGTCAGGGGACAGGTTTTCGCCCATATGGCTACACCTTC. The J gene is TRBJ1-2, the V gene TRBV27; 8 bases are shared with TRBD1. The CDR3 runs 16 residues. Trimming cost V 5 bases and J 5 bases; bases outside gene matches: 13. The germline V gene encodes CDR1 MNHEY and CDR2 SMNVEV (reference sequence).

V is TRBV4-1 and J is TRBJ2-7; D remains ambiguous. CDR3 length: 14 amino acids. Germline CDR1 MGHRA, CDR2 YSYEKL. Trimming removed 0 bases at V and 6 bases at J, with 12 bases between. The CDR3 nucleotides read TGCGCCAGCAGCCAAGAAGGAAGAAGAAGCGAGCAGTACTTC. Translating it yields CASSQEGRRSEQYF.

This clone was detected a few times. The chain recombines TRBV25-1 with TRBJ1-2, with D uncertain. The CDR3 has 16 amino acids. Trimming removed 1 base from V and 3 bases from J, with 15 bases in between. Germline V lookup: CDR1 MGHDK, CDR2 SYGVNS. DNA of the CDR3: TGTGCCAGCAGTGAATGGTCGGGCTGGCAGTACTATGGCTACACCTTC. This sequence encodes CASSEWSGWQYYGYTF.

The chain combines TRBV15 with TRBJ2-7; tentatively, D is TRBD1 or TRBD2 (5 bases each). Looked up from germline, CDR1 is LNHNV and CDR2 is YYDKDF (reference sequence). V dropped 3 bases and J dropped 4 bases, with 16 bases sitting between them. The CDR3 length is 15 residues. This chain's CDR3 is CATSRAGDGRYEQYF. CDR3 sequence (DNA): TGTGCCACCAGCAGGGCCGGGGACGGCCGGTACGAGCAGTACTTC. Full variable domain (outside the CDR3, taken from reference TRBV15 and TRBJ2-7): DAMVIQNPRYQVTQFGKPVTLSCSQTLNHNVMYWYQQKSSQAPKLLFHYYDKDFNNEADTPDNFQSRRPNTSFCFLDIRSPGLGDTAMYLCATSRAGDGRYEQYFGPGTRLTVT.

The chain recombines TRBV29-1 with TRBJ1-1, with unresolved D. There are 13 residues in the CDR3. Germline V gene data show CDR1 as SQVTM and CDR2 as ANQGSEA. The V and J ends lost 4 bases and 2 bases respectively, with 11 bases between them. CDR3 sequence: CSVVPRPNTEAFF. Here the CDR3 DNA reads TGCAGCGTTGTACCCAGACCAAACACTGAAGCTTTCTTT.

This chain links TRBV5-6 with TRBJ2-3; the match to TRBD1 covers 8 bases. CDR1 SGHDT and CDR2 YYEEEE come from the germline V gene. This CDR3 has 17 residues. V trimming: 4 bases; J trimming: 7 bases; junction bases outside the gene matches: 17. CDR3 loop: CASSTPQGALSKNTQYF. The DNA for the CDR3 is TGTGCCAGCAGCACCCCGCAGGGGGCCCTCTCCAAGAATACGCAGTATTTT.

The chain employs TRBV6-1 and TRBJ2-4, with TRBD1 matching 11 bases. Germline CDR1 and CDR2: MNHNS and SASEGT. The CDR3 is 13 residues long. V lost 8 bases to trimming and J lost 15 bases; unmatched junction nucleotides: 12. For the CDR3, the DNA is TGTGCCAGCGTAGAAGTGGACAGGGGGCCGCCGTACTTC. Translating gives CASVEVDRGPPYF.

Comments on this clone: This same CDR3 is encoded by further DNA sequences in the sample. The chain is built from TRBV5-1 and TRBJ1-1; TRBD1 might be the D (6 bases). Germline assignment: CDR1 SGHRS and CDR2 YFSETQ. Trimming stripped 3 bases from V and 1 base from J, with 7 bases between. The CDR3 sequence is 13 residues long. In nucleotides, the CDR3 is TGCGCCAGCAGCTCGGGACAGAACACTGAAGCTTTCTTT. Its protein is CASSSGQNTEAFF.

This clone is a singleton in its sample. The rearrangement uses TRBV7-9 and TRBJ2-4; 8 nucleotides align to TRBD2. Looked up from germline, CDR1 is SEHNR and CDR2 is FQNEAQ (reference sequence). The V segment lost 5 bases and the J segment 6 bases; nucleotides outside the gene matches: 6. The CDR3 covers 14 residues. The CDR3: CASSPGGSRNIQYF. DNA of the CDR3: TGTGCCAGCAGCCCGGGGGGGAGTAGAAACATTCAGTACTTC.

The chain links TRBV13 to TRBJ2-6; D is possibly TRBD1 (5 bases). Trimming pared 3 bases from V and 0 bases from J, leaving 6 bases between. CDR1 is PRHDT, CDR2 FYEKMQ, per germline (reference sequence). The CDR3 is 15 amino acids. CDR3 amino acids: CASSFTGSGANVLTF. The DNA of the CDR3 is TGTGCCAGCAGCTTTACAGGCTCTGGGGCCAACGTCCTGACTTTC.

The chain has TRBV25-1 and TRBJ1-2; perhaps TRBD1 as D (5 bases). V lost 4 bases and J lost 8, with 11 bases in between. CDR1 MGHDK and CDR2 SYGVNS come from the germline V gene. The CDR3 loop spans 12 amino acids. Written as DNA, the CDR3 is TGTGCCAGCAGTGGAGGGGCTGGGGGCTACACCTTC. It codes for CASSGGAGGYTF.

The rearrangement uses TRBV5-1 and TRBJ1-2; D remains ambiguous. Trimming pared 6 bases from V and 2 bases from J, leaving 11 bases between. The germline gives CDR1 SGHRS, CDR2 YFSETQ. The CDR3 is 13 residues long. The DNA for the CDR3 is TGCGCCAGCATCGGTTCAGGAAACTATGGCTACACCTTC. This translates into CASIGSGNYGYTF.

CDR3 DNA sequence: TGTGCCAGCAGCTCCTCTCTGTCACCAGCCAAAAACATTCAGTACTTC. Protein sequence: CASSSSLSPAKNIQYF. V usage is TRBV7-4 and J usage is TRBJ2-4, with D unresolved. Germline assignment: CDR1 SGHVT and CDR2 SQSDAQ. V lost 4 bases, J lost 0 bases, and 13 bases lay in between. CDR3 size: 16 residues.

This clone has only a few counts. This chain connects TRBV7-9 to TRBJ1-2; TRBD1 matches at 7 bases. The CDR3 length is 15 residues. After removal of 5 bases from V and 3 bases from J, the junction contained 9 bases not matched to a gene. Germline CDR1 SEHNR, CDR2 FQNEAQ (reference sequence). The CDR3 bases are TGTGCCAGCAGCCCAACTGGGGACAGATACTATGGCTACACCTTC. Encoded protein: CASSPTGDRYYGYTF.

The rearrangement uses TRBV27 and TRBJ1-1; tentatively, D is TRBD1 (5 bases). Trimming stripped 6 bases from V and 3 bases from J, with 20 bases between. In germline, CDR1 is MNHEY, CDR2 SMNVEV (reference sequence). The CDR3 has 16 amino acids. CDR3 region: CASRAWGEGGYTEAFF. The CDR3 region has the DNA TGTGCCAGCAGGGCTTGGGGGGAGGGAGGATACACTGAAGCTTTCTTT.

This clone was observed a handful of times. The gene calls are TRBV10-1 and TRBJ1-1, with D uncertain. This CDR3 contains 14 residues. CDR1 and CDR2 (germline): WNHNN, SYGVQD (reference sequence). V shed 4 bases and J shed 1 base, with 10 bases lying between them. The CDR3 coding sequence is TGCGCCAGCAGTGTCGACCAGAGGAACACTGAAGCTTTCTTT. It translates to CASSVDQRNTEAFF.

V gene TRBV30 combines with J gene TRBJ2-3, with D tentatively TRBD1 (7 bases). The CDR3 has 15 amino acids. CDR1 GTSNPN and CDR2 SVGIG come from the germline V gene (reference sequence). The V and J ends lost 3 bases and 4 bases respectively, with 17 bases between them. The CDR3 loop is CAWSGTAGRADTQYF. CDR3 nucleotides: TGTGCCTGGAGCGGGACAGCGGGTCGCGCAGATACGCAGTATTTT. The full variable domain, in which reference TRBV30 and TRBJ2-3 provide the parts outside the CDR3, is SQTIHQWPATLVQPVGSPLSLECTVEGTSNPNLYWYRQAAGRGLQLLFYSVGIGQISSEVPQNLSASRPQDRQFILSSKKLLLSDSGFYLCAWSGTAGRADTQYFGPGTRLTVL.